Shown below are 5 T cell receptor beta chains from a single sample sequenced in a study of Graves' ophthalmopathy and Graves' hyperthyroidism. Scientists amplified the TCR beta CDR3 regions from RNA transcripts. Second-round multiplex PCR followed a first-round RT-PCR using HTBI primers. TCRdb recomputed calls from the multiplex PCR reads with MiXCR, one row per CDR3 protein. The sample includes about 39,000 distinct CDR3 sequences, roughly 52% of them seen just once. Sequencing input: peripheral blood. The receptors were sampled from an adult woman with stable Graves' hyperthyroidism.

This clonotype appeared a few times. CDR3 in amino acids: CASSPDRAYGYTF. CDR3 bases: TGTGCCAGCAGCCCGGACAGGGCCTATGGCTACACCTTC. The chain has TRBV13 and TRBJ1-2; 8 nucleotides match TRBD1. This CDR3 is 13 amino acids long. Germline V gene lookup returns CDR1 PRHDT and CDR2 FYEKMQ (reference sequence). The V and J ends lost 5 bases and 4 bases, in that order; junction bases with no gene match: 3.

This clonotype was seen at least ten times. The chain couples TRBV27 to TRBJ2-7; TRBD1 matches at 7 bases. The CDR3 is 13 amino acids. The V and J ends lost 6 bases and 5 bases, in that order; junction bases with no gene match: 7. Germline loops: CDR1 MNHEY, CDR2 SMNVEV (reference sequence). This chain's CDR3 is CASRITGDNEQYF. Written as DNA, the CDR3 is TGTGCCAGCAGGATTACAGGGGATAACGAGCAGTACTTC.

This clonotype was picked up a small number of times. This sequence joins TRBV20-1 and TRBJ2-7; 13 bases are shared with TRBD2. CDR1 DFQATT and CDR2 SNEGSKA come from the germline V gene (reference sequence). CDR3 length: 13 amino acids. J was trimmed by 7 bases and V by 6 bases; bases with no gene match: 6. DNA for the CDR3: TGCAGTGCCGGACTAGCGGGAGTAGGGGAGCAGTACTTC. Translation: CSAGLAGVGEQYF.

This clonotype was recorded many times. The CDR3 here is CASSVEGMGGAPYEQYF. The CDR3 DNA reads TGTGCCAGCAGCGTAGAAGGTATGGGCGGAGCCCCCTACGAGCAGTACTTC. The chain joins TRBV9 to TRBJ2-7; D uncertain. Germline V CDR1 and CDR2: SGDLS, YYNGEE. V lost 0 bases, J lost 2 bases, and 18 bases lay in between. This CDR3 comprises 17 residues.

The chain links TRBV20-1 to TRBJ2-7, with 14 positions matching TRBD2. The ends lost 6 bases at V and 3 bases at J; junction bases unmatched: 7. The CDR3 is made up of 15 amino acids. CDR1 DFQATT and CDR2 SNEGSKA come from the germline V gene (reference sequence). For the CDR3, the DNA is TGCAGTGCCAGGATGACTAGCGGGAGGGACTACGAGCAGTACTTC. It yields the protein CSARMTSGRDYEQYF.